The 27 T cell receptor beta chains in this list originate from one sample, sequenced in a study of cytomegalovirus exposure and HLA in healthy donors. The PCR was carried out with 60 Vbeta primers and 13 Jbeta primers. This table comes from immunoSEQ multiplex PCR, and its TCRdb copy is limited to in-frame clones, with some not included. The profile shows some 100,000 clones, about 79% of them singletons. Sequencing input: PBMCs. The source of these receptors is a woman younger than 30 in good health and CMV-seronegative.

This clone was seen just once. The chain employs TRBV28 and TRBJ2-7, with D hard to call. The CDR3 totals 13 residues. V gave up 10 bases and J gave up 4 bases, with 17 bases separating them. CDR1 and CDR2 (germline): MDHEN, SYDVKM. CDR3 residues: CATTKDWNYEQYF. The CDR3, as DNA: TGTGCCACCACCAAAGACTGGAATTACGAGCAGTACTTC.

The J gene is TRBJ2-1, the V gene TRBV25-1; 9 positions agree with TRBD2. J lost 9 bases, V lost 6 bases, and 12 bases had no gene match. CDR1 is MGHDK and CDR2 is SYGVNS in the germline V gene. The CDR3 is 15 amino acids. The CDR3 sequence: CASSARRGGPVEQFF. The CDR3 DNA follows: TGTGCCAGCAGCGCCCGGCGGGGGGGCCCGGTTGAGCAGTTCTTC.

The V gene is TRBV12-5, the J gene TRBJ1-5; D may be TRBD1 (6 bases). The CDR3 runs to 13 residues. CDR1 and CDR2 from the germline V gene are LGHNT and FRNRAP. The ends were cut back, 7 bases at V and 5 bases at J, with 12 bases in the middle. The CDR3 protein is CASAPDRDQPQHF. The CDR3 DNA is TGTGCTAGTGCCCCGGACAGAGATCAGCCCCAGCATTTT. The entire variable domain, with the rest obtained from reference TRBV12-5 and TRBJ1-5, is as follows: DARVTQTPRHKVTEMGQEVTMRCQPILGHNTVFWYRQTMMQGLELLAYFRNRAPLDDSGMPKDRFSAEMPDATLATLKIQPSEPRDSAVYFCASAPDRDQPQHFGDGTRLSIL.

V usage is TRBV28 and J usage is TRBJ2-1, with a tentative D call TRBD2 (5 bases). Trimming cost V 5 bases and J 3 bases, with 14 bases left between them. Germline values: CDR1 MDHEN, CDR2 SYDVKM. The CDR3 is 15 residues long. The CDR3 here is CASSKRQVGYNEQFF. DNA for the CDR3: TGTGCCAGCAGTAAGCGGCAGGTTGGCTACAATGAGCAGTTCTTC. Full variable domain (rest looked up from reference TRBV28 and TRBJ2-1): DVKVTQSSRYLVKRTGEKVFLECVQDMDHENMFWYRQDPGLGLRLIYFSYDVKMKEKGDIPEGYSVSREKKERFSLILESASTNQTSMYLCASSKRQVGYNEQFFGPGTRLTVL.

This chain links TRBV4-3 with TRBJ2-1; D may be TRBD2 (6 bases). Trimming left V 0 bases short and J 2 bases short, with 8 bases between. Per germline, CDR1 LGHNA and CDR2 YSLEER. This CDR3 spans 15 amino acids. CDR3 nucleotides: TGCGCCAGCAGCCAAGAAGCGGGCCCCTACAATGAGCAGTTCTTC. This encodes CASSQEAGPYNEQFF.

V is TRBV12-1 and J is TRBJ2-5; TRBD2 is the table's D call, not checked against the DNA. TRBV12-1 is annotated as a pseudogene. The CDR3 totals 19 residues. The CDR3: CASSFVYGRGGMAKETQYF. The CDR3 DNA follows: TGTGCCAGCAGCTTTGTCTATGGGAGGGGGGGAATGGCGAAAGAGACCCAGTACTTC.

This rearrangement joins TRBV5-1 to TRBJ2-7, with 9 bases aligning to TRBD2. From germline, CDR1 is SGHRS and CDR2 YFSETQ. The CDR3 has 16 amino acids. The junction had 14 bases not matched to a gene; V was cut back by 6 bases and J by 4 bases. CDR3 loop: CASMATSGWGAYEQYF. In nucleotides, the CDR3 is TGCGCCAGCATGGCCACTAGCGGGTGGGGGGCTTACGAGCAGTACTTC.

The chain combines TRBV19 with TRBJ1-5; 7 bases match TRBD1. J was trimmed by 4 bases and V by 9 bases; bases with no gene match: 12. This CDR3 comprises 15 residues. The germline V gene has CDR1 LNHDA and CDR2 SQIVND (reference sequence). CDR3 residues: CASLRGGPSNQPQHF. CDR3 sequence (DNA): TGTGCCAGCCTTAGAGGGGGCCCTTCAAATCAGCCCCAGCATTTT.

The chain is built from TRBV11-3 and TRBJ2-2; D possibly corresponds to TRBD1 (5 bases). CDR1 and CDR2 (germline): SGHNT, YENEEA. V lost 6 bases and J 1 base, leaving 9 bases between the germline ends. This CDR3 has 14 amino acids. The CDR3 DNA reads as TGTGCCAGCAGTTCTGACAGGAACACCGGGGAGCTGTTTTTT. It yields the protein CASSSDRNTGELFF.

The chain joins TRBV7-9 to TRBJ2-2; D unresolved. Trimming removed 1 base at V and 4 bases at J, with 13 bases between. Germline V gene lookup returns CDR1 SEHNR and CDR2 FQNEAQ (reference sequence). This CDR3 is 16 amino acids long. The CDR3 loop is CASSLVAVQPTGELFF. The DNA of the CDR3 is TGTGCCAGCAGCTTAGTGGCCGTACAACCCACCGGGGAGCTGTTTTTT. Supplemented by reference TRBV7-9 and TRBJ2-2, the full variable domain reads DTGVSQNPRHKITKRGQNVTFRCDPISEHNRLYWYRQTLGQGPEFLTYFQNEAQLEKSRLLSDRFSAERPKGSFSTLEIQRTEQGDSAMYLCASSLVAVQPTGELFFGEGSRLTVL.

This clone has just one count. The chain combines TRBV27 with TRBJ1-4; D is possibly TRBD1 (6 bases). CDR1 and CDR2 (germline): MNHEY, SMNVEV (reference sequence). The CDR3 is made up of 14 amino acids. V lost 3 bases and J 7 bases, leaving 12 bases between the germline ends. The CDR3 here is CASSLDSHFEKLFF. The CDR3 bases are TGTGCCAGCAGTTTGGACAGCCACTTTGAAAAACTGTTTTTT.

This sequence joins TRBV7-3 and TRBJ1-1; D remains unclear. In germline, CDR1 is SGHTA, CDR2 FQGTGA. Trimming took off 3 bases at V and 1 base at J, with 12 bases between the two ends. The CDR3 is 15 residues long. The CDR3 protein is CASSLGSGENTEAFF. The CDR3 DNA reads as TGTGCCAGCAGCTTGGGGAGTGGGGAGAACACTGAAGCTTTCTTT. Full variable domain (remainder filled in from reference TRBV7-3 and TRBJ1-1): GAGVSQTPSNKVTEKGKYVELRCDPISGHTALYWYRQSLGQGPEFLIYFQGTGAADDSGLPNDRFFAVRPEGSVSTLKIQRTERGDSAVYLCASSLGSGENTEAFFGQGTRLTVV.

This clone was seen only once. This chain joins TRBV29-1 and TRBJ2-7; TRBD1 is a possible D gene (6 bases). This CDR3 is 14 amino acids long. V lost 8 bases and J 4 bases, leaving 21 bases between the germline ends. The germline gives CDR1 SQVTM, CDR2 ANQGSEA. As DNA, the CDR3 is TGCAGCCCACTGACACAGGGAAGGATTTACGAGCAGTACTTC. Translated, it gives CSPLTQGRIYEQYF.

The CDR3 loop reads CASSLEGERDTQYF. The DNA for the CDR3 is TGTGCCAGCAGTTTAGAGGGAGAGAGGGATACGCAGTATTTT. V usage is TRBV28 and J usage is TRBJ2-3; a possible D gene is TRBD2 (5 bases). Trimming pared 2 bases from V and 6 bases from J, leaving 12 bases between. The CDR3 runs 14 residues. CDR1 and CDR2 from the germline V gene are MDHEN and SYDVKM.

The gene calls are TRBV28 and TRBJ2-3; D might be TRBD1 (6 bases). Trimming left V 6 bases short and J 3 bases short, with 25 bases between. The length of the CDR3 is 18 residues. Per germline, CDR1 MDHEN and CDR2 SYDVKM. The CDR3 sequence: CASSSTQLTGMETDTQYF. The CDR3 DNA reads as TGTGCCAGCAGCTCCACCCAACTTACAGGGATGGAAACAGATACGCAGTATTTT. Based on the CDR3 plus reference TRBV28 and TRBJ2-3, the full variable domain is DVKVTQSSRYLVKRTGEKVFLECVQDMDHENMFWYRQDPGLGLRLIYFSYDVKMKEKGDIPEGYSVSREKKERFSLILESASTNQTSMYLCASSSTQLTGMETDTQYFGPGTRLTVL.

CDR3 in DNA: TGTGCCAGCAGCGCACGATTAGCGGGGGGAGGGGAGACCCAGTACTTC. Translation: CASSARLAGGGETQYF. This chain connects TRBV9 to TRBJ2-5; 10 bases fit TRBD2. Trimming took 3 bases from V and 5 from J; bases not matched to a gene: 10. Germline loops: CDR1 SGDLS, CDR2 YYNGEE. The CDR3 spans 16 residues. Full variable domain (remainder filled in from reference TRBV9 and TRBJ2-5): DSGVTQTPKHLITATGQRVTLRCSPRSGDLSVYWYQQSLDQGLQFLIQYYNGEERAKGNILERFSAQQFPDLHSELNLSSLELGDSALYFCASSARLAGGGETQYFGPGTRLLVL.

This clone showed up just once. The chain employs TRBV7-2 and TRBJ2-1; 7 bases align to TRBD1. CDR3 length: 17 residues. CDR1 is SGHTA and CDR2 is FQGNSA in the germline V gene. V gave up 0 bases and J gave up 5 bases; unmatched junction bases: 10. The CDR3 region is CASSLALDRVYHNEQFF. The CDR3 coding sequence is TGTGCCAGCAGCTTAGCCTTAGACAGGGTCTACCACAATGAGCAGTTCTTC.

In this sample, this clone turned up a few times. The CDR3 protein is CASSFHAGLSTDTQYF. CDR3 sequence (DNA): TGTGCCAGCAGTTTTCATGCGGGGCTGAGCACAGATACGCAGTATTTT. This sequence joins TRBV27 and TRBJ2-3; D is possibly TRBD2 (6 bases). This CDR3 has 16 amino acids. CDR1 is MNHEY, CDR2 SMNVEV, per germline (reference sequence). Trimming took off 3 bases at V and 0 bases at J, with 13 bases between the two ends.

The chain carries TRBV28 and TRBJ1-4; 7 bases match TRBD1. V shed 2 bases, J shed 6 bases, and the junction held 3 bases outside the gene matches. Germline lookup yields CDR1 MDHEN and CDR2 SYDVKM. The CDR3 length is 14 residues. In DNA, the CDR3 is TGTGCCAGCAGTTTAGGGCAGGGGGATGAAAAACTGTTTTTT. Its protein is CASSLGQGDEKLFF.

The V and J genes are TRBV28 and TRBJ2-5, with 8 nucleotides matching TRBD2. V trimming: 6 bases; J trimming: 0 bases; junction bases outside the gene matches: 6. This CDR3 has 15 residues. Looked up from germline, CDR1 is MDHEN and CDR2 is SYDVKM. The CDR3 DNA follows: TGTGCCAGCAGGAATAGCGGGGCCTACCAAGAGACCCAGTACTTC. Its protein is CASRNSGAYQETQYF.

The chain is built from TRBV27 and TRBJ2-3; 7 nucleotides line up with TRBD1. The CDR3 has 15 amino acids. Germline CDR1 MNHEY, CDR2 SMNVEV (reference sequence). V lost 6 bases to trimming and J lost 4 bases; unmatched junction nucleotides: 10. CDR3 nucleotide sequence: TGTGCCAGCAGACCCGAGACAGGGACGTCAGATACGCAGTATTTT. Amino acids: CASRPETGTSDTQYF.

The CDR3, as DNA: TGTGCCAGCAGCTTAACGGGACTAGCGGGGGCCGGGGAGCTGTTTTTT. Amino acid sequence: CASSLTGLAGAGELFF. The gene calls are TRBV7-3 and TRBJ2-2; 14 bases are shared with TRBD2. CDR1 and CDR2 (germline): SGHTA, FQGTGA. This CDR3 has 16 residues. V lost 0 bases to trimming and J lost 6 bases; unmatched junction nucleotides: 0.

The chain links TRBV9 to TRBJ2-2; possible D gene TRBD2, 5 bases. V was shortened by 2 bases and J by 4 bases, with 15 bases between the two germline ends. This CDR3 region has 16 residues. Germline assignment: CDR1 SGDLS and CDR2 YYNGEE. The CDR3 region is CASSVFRGSSTGELFF. Written as DNA, the CDR3 is TGTGCCAGCAGCGTCTTTCGGGGATCGAGCACCGGGGAGCTGTTTTTT.

This rearrangement joins TRBV4-3 to TRBJ2-5, with a weak D call TRBD2 (5 bases). Trimming shortened V by 1 base and J by 1 base, and 10 bases separated the two germline ends. Germline V gene lookup returns CDR1 LGHNA and CDR2 YSLEER. The CDR3 is made up of 15 amino acids. The CDR3 DNA sequence: TGCGCCAGCAGCCAAGTACCGGGGTCCCAAGAGACCCAGTACTTC. It codes for CASSQVPGSQETQYF.

The count of this clone is one. The J gene is TRBJ2-5, the V gene TRBV7-2; the D is unclear. CDR1 SGHTA and CDR2 FQGNSA come from the germline V gene. The CDR3 runs to 13 residues. V was trimmed by 5 bases and J by 5 bases, leaving 12 bases between them. The CDR3 DNA reads as TGTGCCAGCAGCGGCGGTATCTTTGAGACCCAGTACTTC. Protein: CASSGGIFETQYF.

CDR3 sequence reads: CASSLGGLNQPQHF. The CDR3 coding sequence is TGTGCCAGCAGCTTAGGGGGGCTCAATCAGCCCCAGCATTTT. The rearrangement uses TRBV7-9 and TRBJ1-5, with D possibly matching TRBD1 (6 bases). V was trimmed by 1 base and J by 3 bases, leaving 7 bases between them. In germline, CDR1 is SEHNR, CDR2 FQNEAQ (reference sequence). The CDR3 is 14 amino acids. The full variable domain, its missing parts supplied by reference TRBV7-9 and TRBJ1-5, is DTGVSQNPRHKITKRGQNVTFRCDPISEHNRLYWYRQTLGQGPEFLTYFQNEAQLEKSRLLSDRFSAERPKGSFSTLEIQRTEQGDSAMYLCASSLGGLNQPQHFGDGTRLSIL.

The chain couples TRBV7-9 to TRBJ1-2; D is uncertain. Germline assignment: CDR1 SEHNR and CDR2 FQNEAQ (reference sequence). V was pared by 1 base and J by 7 bases, with 13 bases between. This CDR3 has 14 residues. For the CDR3, the DNA is TGTGCCAGCAGCTTAGTGGAGTTAGATAGTGGCTACACCTTC. This translates into CASSLVELDSGYTF.